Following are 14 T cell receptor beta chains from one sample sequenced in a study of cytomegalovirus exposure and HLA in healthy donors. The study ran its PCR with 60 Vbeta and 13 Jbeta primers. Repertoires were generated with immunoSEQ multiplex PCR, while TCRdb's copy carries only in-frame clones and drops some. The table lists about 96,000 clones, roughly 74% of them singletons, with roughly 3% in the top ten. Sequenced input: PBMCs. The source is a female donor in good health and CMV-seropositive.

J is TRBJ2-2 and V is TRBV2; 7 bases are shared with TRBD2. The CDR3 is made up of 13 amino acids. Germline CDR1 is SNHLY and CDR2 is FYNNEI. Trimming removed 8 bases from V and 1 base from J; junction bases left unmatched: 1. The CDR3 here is CASERENTGELFF. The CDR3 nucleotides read TGTGCCAGCGAGCGGGAGAACACCGGGGAGCTGTTTTTT.

The CDR3 region is CASSLLEGPQHF. CDR3 DNA: TGTGCCAGCAGCTTGCTAGAAGGCCCCCAGCATTTT. V usage is TRBV7-8 and J usage is TRBJ1-5; D not resolved. The V and J ends lost 3 bases and 10 bases respectively, with 10 bases between them. Germline-derived CDR1 and CDR2 are SGHVS and FQNEAQ. CDR3 length: 12 amino acids.

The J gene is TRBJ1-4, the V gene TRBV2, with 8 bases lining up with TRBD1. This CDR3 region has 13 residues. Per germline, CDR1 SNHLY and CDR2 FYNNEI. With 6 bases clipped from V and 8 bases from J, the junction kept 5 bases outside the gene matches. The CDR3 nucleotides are TGTGCCAGCAGCAGGGGGCGACAAGAAAAACTGTTTTTT. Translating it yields CASSRGRQEKLFF.

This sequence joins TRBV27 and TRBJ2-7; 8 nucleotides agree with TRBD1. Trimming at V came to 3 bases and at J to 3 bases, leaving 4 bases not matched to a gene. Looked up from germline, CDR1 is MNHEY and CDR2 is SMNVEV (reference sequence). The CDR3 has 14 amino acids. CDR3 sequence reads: CASSFGDRRYEQYF. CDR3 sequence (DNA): TGTGCCAGCAGTTTTGGGGACAGGCGCTACGAGCAGTACTTC.

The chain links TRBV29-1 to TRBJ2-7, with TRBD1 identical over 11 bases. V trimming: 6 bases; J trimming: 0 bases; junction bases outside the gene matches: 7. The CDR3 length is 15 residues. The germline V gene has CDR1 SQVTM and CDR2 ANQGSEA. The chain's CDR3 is CSVCTGTGGSYEQYF. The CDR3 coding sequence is TGCAGCGTCTGCACCGGGACAGGGGGCTCCTACGAGCAGTACTTC.

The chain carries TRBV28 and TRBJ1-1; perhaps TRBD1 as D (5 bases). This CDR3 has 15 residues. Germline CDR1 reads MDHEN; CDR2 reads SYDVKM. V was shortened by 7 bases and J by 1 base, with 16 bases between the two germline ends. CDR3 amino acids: CASTPFGGTNTEAFF. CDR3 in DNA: TGTGCCAGCACTCCTTTCGGCGGGACGAACACTGAAGCTTTCTTT.

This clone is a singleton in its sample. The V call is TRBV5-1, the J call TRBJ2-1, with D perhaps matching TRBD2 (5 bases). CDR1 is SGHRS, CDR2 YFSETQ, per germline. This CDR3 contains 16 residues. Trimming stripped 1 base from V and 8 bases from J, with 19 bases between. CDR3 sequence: CASSLRPDREKDEQFF. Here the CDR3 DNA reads TGCGCCAGCAGCTTGAGGCCGGACCGGGAAAAGGATGAGCAGTTCTTC.

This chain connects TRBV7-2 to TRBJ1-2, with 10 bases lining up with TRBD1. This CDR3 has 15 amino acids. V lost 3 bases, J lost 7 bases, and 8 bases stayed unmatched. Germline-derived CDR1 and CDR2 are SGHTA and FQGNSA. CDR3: CASSFAGGQGFGYTF. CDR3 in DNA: TGTGCCAGCAGCTTCGCAGGGGGACAGGGGTTTGGCTACACCTTC.

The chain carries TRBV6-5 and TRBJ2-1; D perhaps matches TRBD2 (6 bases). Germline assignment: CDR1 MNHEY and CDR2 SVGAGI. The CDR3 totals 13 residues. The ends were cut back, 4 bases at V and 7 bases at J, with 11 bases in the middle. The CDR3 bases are TGTGCCAGCAGTTCCGCGGCGGGAAATGAGCAGTTCTTC. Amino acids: CASSSAAGNEQFF.

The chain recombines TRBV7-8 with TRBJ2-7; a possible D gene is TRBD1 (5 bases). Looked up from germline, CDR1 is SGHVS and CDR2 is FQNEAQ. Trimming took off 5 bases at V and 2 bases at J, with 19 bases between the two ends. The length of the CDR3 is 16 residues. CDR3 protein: CASSQLGRRTPYEQYF. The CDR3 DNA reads TGTGCCAGCAGCCAACTGGGGCGGCGTACCCCCTACGAGCAGTACTTC.

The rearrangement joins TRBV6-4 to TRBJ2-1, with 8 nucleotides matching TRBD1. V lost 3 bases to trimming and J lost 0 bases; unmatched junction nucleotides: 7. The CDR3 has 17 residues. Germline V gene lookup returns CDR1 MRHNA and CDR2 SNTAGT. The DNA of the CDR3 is TGTGCCAGCAGTGATAGGGACAGGCCGAGCTCCTACAATGAGCAGTTCTTC. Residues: CASSDRDRPSSYNEQFF.

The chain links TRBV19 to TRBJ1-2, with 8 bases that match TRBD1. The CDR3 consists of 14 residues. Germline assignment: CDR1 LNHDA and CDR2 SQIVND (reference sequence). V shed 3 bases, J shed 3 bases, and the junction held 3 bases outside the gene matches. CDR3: CASSIDRGYYGYTF. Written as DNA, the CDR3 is TGTGCCAGTAGTATCGACAGGGGATACTATGGCTACACCTTC.

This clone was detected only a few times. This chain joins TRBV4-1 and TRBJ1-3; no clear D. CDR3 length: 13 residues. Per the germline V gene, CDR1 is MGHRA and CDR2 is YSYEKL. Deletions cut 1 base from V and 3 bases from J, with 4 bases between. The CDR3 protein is CASSQAHGNTIYF. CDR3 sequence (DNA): TGCGCCAGCAGCCAAGCACATGGAAACACCATATATTTT.

The CDR3 is CASSFEGTYEQYF. The CDR3 coding sequence is TGTGCCAGCAGCTTCGAGGGTACCTACGAGCAGTACTTC. The chain carries TRBV5-4 and TRBJ2-7, with D possibly matching TRBD2 (5 bases). Trimming shortened V by 2 bases and J by 2 bases, and 8 bases separated the two germline ends. CDR1 is SGHNT and CDR2 is YYREEE in the germline V gene (reference sequence). The CDR3 contains 13 residues.